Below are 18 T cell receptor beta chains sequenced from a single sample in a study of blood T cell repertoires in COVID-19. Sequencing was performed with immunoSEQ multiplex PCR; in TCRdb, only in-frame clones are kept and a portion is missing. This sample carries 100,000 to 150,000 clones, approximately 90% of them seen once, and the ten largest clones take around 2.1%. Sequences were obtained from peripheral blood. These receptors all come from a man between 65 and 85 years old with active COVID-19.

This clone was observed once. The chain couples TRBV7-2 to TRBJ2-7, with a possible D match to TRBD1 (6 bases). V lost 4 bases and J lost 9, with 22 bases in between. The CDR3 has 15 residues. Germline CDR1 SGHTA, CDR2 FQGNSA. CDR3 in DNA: TGTGCCAGCAGCTCCAATACAGGGTATCAAACGGGGCAGTACTTC. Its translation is CASSSNTGYQTGQYF.

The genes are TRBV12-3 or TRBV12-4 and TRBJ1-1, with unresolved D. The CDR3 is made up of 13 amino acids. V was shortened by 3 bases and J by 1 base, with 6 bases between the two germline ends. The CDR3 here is CASSFQRNTEAFF. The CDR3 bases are TGTGCCAGCAGTTTTCAGCGGAACACTGAAGCTTTCTTT.

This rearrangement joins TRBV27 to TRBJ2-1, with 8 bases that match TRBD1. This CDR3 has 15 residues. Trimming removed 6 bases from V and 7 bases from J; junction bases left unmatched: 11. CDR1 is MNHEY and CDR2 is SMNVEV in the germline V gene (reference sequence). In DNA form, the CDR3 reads TGTGCCAGCAGCCCCCAGGGGGCGCTTGGAAATGAGCAGTTCTTC. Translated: CASSPQGALGNEQFF.

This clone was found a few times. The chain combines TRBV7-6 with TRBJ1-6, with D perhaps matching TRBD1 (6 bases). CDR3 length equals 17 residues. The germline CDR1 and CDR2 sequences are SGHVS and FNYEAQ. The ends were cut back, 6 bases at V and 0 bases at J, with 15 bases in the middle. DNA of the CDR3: TGTGCCAGCAGTGCTACAGGGAAAGACTCCTATAATTCACCCCTCCACTTT. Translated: CASSATGKDSYNSPLHF.

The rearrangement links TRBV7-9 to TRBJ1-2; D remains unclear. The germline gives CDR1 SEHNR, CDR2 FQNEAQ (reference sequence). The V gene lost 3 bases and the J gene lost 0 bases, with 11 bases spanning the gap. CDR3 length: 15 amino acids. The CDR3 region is CASSLAPTANYGYTF. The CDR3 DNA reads TGTGCCAGCAGCTTGGCACCCACAGCTAACTATGGCTACACCTTC.

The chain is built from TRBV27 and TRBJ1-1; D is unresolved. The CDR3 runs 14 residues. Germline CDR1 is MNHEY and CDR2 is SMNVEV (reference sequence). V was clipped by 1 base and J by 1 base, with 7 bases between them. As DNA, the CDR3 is TGTGCCAGCAGTTTATACCCGGGGAACACTGAAGCTTTCTTT. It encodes CASSLYPGNTEAFF.

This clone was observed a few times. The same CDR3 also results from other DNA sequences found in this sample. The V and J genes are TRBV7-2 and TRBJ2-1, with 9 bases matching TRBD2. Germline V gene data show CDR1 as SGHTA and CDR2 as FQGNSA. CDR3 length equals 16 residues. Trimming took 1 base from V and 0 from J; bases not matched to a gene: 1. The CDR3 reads CASSLGSGSSYNEQFF. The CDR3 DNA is TGTGCCAGCAGCTTAGGTAGCGGGAGCTCCTACAATGAGCAGTTCTTC.

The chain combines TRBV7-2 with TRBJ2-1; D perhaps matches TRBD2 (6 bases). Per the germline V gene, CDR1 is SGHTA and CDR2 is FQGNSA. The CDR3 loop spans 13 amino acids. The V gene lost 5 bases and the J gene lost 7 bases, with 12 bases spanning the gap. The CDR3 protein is CASSTGGSNEQFF. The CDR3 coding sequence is TGTGCCAGCAGCACCGGGGGTAGTAATGAGCAGTTCTTC.

The CDR3 DNA sequence: TGTGCCAGCTCACCATTTCCCAGGCTGAACACCGGGGAGCTGTTTTTT. The encoded protein is CASSPFPRLNTGELFF. The chain employs TRBV18 and TRBJ2-2; D gene unclear. V was shortened by 2 bases and J by 1 base, with 11 bases between the two germline ends. CDR1 is KGHSH and CDR2 is LQKENI in the germline V gene. The CDR3 spans 16 residues.

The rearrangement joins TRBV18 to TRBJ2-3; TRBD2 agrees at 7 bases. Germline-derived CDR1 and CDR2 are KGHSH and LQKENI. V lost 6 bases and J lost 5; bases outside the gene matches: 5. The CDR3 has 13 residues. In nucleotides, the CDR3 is TGTGCCAGCTCGGCGCTAGCGGTAGATACGCAGTATTTT. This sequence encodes CASSALAVDTQYF.

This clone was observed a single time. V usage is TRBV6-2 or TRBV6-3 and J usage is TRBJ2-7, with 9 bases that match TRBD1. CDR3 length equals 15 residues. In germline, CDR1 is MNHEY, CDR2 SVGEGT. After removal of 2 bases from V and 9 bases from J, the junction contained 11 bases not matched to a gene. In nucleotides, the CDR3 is TGTGCCAGCAGTTACCACGGGACAGGGTCCGGGGGGCAGTACTTC. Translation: CASSYHGTGSGGQYF.

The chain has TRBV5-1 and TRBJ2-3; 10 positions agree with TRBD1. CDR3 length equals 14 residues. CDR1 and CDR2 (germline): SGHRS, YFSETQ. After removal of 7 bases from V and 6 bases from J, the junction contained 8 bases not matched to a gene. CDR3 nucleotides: TGCGCCAGCTCGGGGACAGGGGCGGCGGATACGCAGTATTTT. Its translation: CASSGTGAADTQYF. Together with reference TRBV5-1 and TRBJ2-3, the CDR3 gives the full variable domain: KAGVTQTPRYLIKTRGQQVTLSCSPISGHRSVSWYQQTPGQGLQFLFEYFSETQRNKGNFPGRFSGRQFSNSRSEMNVSTLELGDSALYLCASSGTGAADTQYFGPGTRLTVL.

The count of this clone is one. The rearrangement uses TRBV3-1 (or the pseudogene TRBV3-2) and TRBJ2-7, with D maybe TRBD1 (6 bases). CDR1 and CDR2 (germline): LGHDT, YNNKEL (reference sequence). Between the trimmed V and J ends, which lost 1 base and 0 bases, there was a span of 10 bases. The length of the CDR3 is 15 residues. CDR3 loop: CASSQARTVSYEQYF. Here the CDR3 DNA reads TGTGCCAGCAGCCAAGCGCGGACAGTCTCCTACGAGCAGTACTTC.

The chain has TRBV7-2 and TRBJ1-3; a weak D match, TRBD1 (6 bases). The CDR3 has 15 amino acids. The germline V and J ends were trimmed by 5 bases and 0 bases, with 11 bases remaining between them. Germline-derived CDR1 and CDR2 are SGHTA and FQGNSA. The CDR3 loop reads CASSPTGFSGNTIYF. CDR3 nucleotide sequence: TGTGCCAGCAGCCCGACAGGCTTCTCTGGAAACACCATATATTTT.

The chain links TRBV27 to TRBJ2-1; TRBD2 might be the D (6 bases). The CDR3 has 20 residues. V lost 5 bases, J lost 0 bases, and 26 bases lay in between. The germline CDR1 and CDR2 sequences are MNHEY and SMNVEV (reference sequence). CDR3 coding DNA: TGTGCCAGCAGTGCCCGATACCCCACCTTAGCGGCTCGCTCCTACAATGAGCAGTTCTTC. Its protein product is CASSARYPTLAARSYNEQFF.

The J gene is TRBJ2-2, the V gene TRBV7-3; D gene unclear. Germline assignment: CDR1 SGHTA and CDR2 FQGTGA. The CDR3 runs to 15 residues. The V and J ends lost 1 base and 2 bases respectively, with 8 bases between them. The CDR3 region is CASSLNPTNTGELFF. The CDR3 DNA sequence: TGTGCCAGCAGCTTAAACCCAACAAACACCGGGGAGCTGTTTTTT.

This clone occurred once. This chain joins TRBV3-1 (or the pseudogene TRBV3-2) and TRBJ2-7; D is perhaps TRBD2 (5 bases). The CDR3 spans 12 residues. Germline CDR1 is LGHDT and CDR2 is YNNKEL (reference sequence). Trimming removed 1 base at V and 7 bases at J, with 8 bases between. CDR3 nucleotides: TGTGCCAGCAGCCAAGGAGGGCGGGAGCAGTACTTC. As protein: CASSQGGREQYF.

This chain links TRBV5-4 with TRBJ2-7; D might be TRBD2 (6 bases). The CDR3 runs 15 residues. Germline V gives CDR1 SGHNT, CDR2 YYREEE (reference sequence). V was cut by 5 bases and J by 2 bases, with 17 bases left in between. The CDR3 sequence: CASSPGGTPPYEQYF. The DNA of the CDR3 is TGTGCCAGCAGTCCGGGCGGGACGCCACCCTACGAGCAGTACTTC.